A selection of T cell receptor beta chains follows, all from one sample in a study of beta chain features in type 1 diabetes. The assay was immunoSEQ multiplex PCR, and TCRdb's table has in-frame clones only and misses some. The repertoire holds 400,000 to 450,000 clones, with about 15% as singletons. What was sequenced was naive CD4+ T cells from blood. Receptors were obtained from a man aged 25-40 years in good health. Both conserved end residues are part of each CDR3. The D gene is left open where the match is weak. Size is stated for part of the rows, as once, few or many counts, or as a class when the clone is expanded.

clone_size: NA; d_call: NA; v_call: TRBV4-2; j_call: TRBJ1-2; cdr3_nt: TGTGCCAGCAGCCAAGACAGGGTTGGAGGCTACACCTTC; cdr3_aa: CASSQDRVGGYTF
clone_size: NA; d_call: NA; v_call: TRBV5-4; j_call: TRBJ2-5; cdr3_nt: TGTGCCAGCAGCAACCAAGAGACCCAGTACTTC; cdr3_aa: CASSNQETQYF
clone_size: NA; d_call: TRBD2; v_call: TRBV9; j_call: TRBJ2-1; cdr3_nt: TGTGCCAGCAGCGTAAGGGTTGGGACTAGCGCCGCAAGCTCCTACAATGAGCAGTTCTTC; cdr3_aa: CASSVRVGTSAASSYNEQFF
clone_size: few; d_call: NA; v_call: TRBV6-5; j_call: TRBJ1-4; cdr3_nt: TGTGCCAGCAGCCCATTAAGGGGAGATGATGAAAAACTGTTTTTT; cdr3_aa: CASSPLRGDDEKLFF
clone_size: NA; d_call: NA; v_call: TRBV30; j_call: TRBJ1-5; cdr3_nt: TGTGCCTGGAGTCGAGGGGGGACTCAGCCCCAGCATTTT; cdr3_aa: CAWSRGGTQPQHF
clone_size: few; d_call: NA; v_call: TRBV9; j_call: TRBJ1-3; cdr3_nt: TGTGCCAGCAGCGGGTTTCGCTCTGGAAACACCATATATTTT; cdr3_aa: CASSGFRSGNTIYF
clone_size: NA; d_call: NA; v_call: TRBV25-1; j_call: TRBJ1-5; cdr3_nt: TGTGCCAGCAGTGCGTCGGGTCAGCCCCAGCATTTT; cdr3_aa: CASSASGQPQHF
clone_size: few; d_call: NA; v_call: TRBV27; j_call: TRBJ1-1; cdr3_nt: TGTGCCAGCAGCCCGGGGGATTCGGGATCTGAAGCTTTCTTT; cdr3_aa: CASSPGDSGSEAFF
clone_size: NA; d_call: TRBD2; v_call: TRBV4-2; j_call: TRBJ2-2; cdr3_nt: TGTGCCAGCAGCCACGGAGAAGCGGGAGGGCCCGCCGGGGAGCTGTTTTTT; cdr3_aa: CASSHGEAGGPAGELFF
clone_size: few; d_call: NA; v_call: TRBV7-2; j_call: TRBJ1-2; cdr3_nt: TGTGCCAGCAGCAGCCGCTCAGGCGGTGGCTACACCTTC; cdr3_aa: CASSSRSGGGYTF
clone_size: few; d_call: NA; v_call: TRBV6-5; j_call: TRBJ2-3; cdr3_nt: TGTGCCAGCAGTTACTCGAGGGCGGAAACGCAGTATTTT; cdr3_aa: CASSYSRAETQYF
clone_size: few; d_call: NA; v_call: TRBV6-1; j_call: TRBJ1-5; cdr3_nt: TGTGCCAGCAGTGAAGCGATAGGGGGGTATCAGCCCCAGCATTTT; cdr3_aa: CASSEAIGGYQPQHF
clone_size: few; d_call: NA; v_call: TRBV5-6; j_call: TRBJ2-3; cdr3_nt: TGTGCCAGCAGCCCGAGCGGAGTCACAGATACGCAGTATTTT; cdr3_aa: CASSPSGVTDTQYF
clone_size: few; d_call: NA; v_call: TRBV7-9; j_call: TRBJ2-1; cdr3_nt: TGTGCCAGCAGCTTAGTCGCCCGGGCAACCTACAATGAGCAGTTCTTC; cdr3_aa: CASSLVARATYNEQFF
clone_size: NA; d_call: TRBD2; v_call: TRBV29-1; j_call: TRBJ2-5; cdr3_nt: TGCAGCGTTGGGGCTAGCGGGATTGAGACCCAGTACTTC; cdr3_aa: CSVGASGIETQYF
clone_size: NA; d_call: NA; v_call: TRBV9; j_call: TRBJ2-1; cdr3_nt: TGTGCCAGCAGCGATGGGGGTGCCCAGTTCTTC; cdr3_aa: CASSDGGAQFF
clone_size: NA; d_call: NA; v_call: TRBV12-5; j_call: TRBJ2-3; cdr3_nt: TGTGCTAGTCGATCGGGAGGCACAGATACGCAGTATTTT; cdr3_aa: CASRSGGTDTQYF
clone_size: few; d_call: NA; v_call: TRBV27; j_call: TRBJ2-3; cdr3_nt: TGTGCCAGCAGTACACGGGACAACACAGATACGCAGTATTTT; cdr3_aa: CASSTRDNTDTQYF
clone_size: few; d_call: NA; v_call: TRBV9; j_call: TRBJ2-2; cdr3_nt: TGTGCCAGCAGCGAGCAAGAATCCGGGGAGCTGTTTTTT; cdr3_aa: CASSEQESGELFF
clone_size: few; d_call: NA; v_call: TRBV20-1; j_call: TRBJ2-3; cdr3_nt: TGCAGTGCCACTGTGGCGGATACGCAGTATTTT; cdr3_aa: CSATVADTQYF
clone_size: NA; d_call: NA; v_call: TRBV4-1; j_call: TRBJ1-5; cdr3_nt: TGCGCCAGCAGCCAAGAGAACGTAGGTCAGCCCCAGCATTTT; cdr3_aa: CASSQENVGQPQHF
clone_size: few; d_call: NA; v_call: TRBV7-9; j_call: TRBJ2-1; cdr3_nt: TGTGCCAGCAGCTTAGCCGATCTACCGCAGTTCTTC; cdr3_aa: CASSLADLPQFF
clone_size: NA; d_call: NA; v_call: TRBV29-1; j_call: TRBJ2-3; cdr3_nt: TGCAGCGTTCAAACAGGCACTAGCACAGATACGCAGTATTTT; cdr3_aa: CSVQTGTSTDTQYF
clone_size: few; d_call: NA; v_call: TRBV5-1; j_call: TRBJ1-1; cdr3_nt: TGCGCCAGCAGCTGGAGGGATAACACTGAAGCTTTCTTT; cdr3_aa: CASSWRDNTEAFF
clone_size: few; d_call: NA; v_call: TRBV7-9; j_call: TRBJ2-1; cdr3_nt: TGTGCCAGCAGAAGAAACCGGGTTGGCGGGAAGGATTTTGAGCAGTTCTTC; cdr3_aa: CASRRNRVGGKDFEQFF
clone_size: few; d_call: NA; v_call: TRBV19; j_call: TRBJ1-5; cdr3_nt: TGTGCCAGTTGTCGGCACAATCAGCCCCAGCATTTT; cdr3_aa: CASCRHNQPQHF
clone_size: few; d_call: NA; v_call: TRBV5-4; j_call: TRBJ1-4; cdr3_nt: TGTGCCAGCAGCCAAGGTCCGGCGGGGGCAGGTGAAAAACTGTTTTTT; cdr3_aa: CASSQGPAGAGEKLFF
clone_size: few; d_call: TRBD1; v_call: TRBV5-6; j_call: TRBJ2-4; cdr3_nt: TGTGCCAGCAGCTCCGCTCCCGGGACAGGGGTCGCCAAAAACATTCAGTACTTC; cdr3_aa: CASSSAPGTGVAKNIQYF
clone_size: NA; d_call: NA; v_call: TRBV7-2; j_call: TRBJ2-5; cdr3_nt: TGTGCCAGCAGCCTACTAGCCGGTGAGACCCAGTACTTC; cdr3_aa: CASSLLAGETQYF
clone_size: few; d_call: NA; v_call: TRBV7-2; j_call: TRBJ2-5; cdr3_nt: TGTGCCAGCAGCTTAGCGGGACTCGGAGAGACCCAGTACTTC; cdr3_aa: CASSLAGLGETQYF
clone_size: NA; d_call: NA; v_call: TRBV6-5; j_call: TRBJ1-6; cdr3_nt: TGTGCCAGCAGTTGGGGTAATTCACCCCTCCACTTT; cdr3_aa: CASSWGNSPLHF
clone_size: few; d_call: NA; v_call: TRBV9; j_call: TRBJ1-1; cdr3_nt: TGTGCCAGCAGCGTAGCTCTCTTCACTGAAGCTTTCTTT; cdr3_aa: CASSVALFTEAFF
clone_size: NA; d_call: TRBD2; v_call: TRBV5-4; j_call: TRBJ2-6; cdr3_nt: TGTGCCAGCAGCTTGGGGGTAGCGGGATCAGGCGTCCTGACTTTC; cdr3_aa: CASSLGVAGSGVLTF
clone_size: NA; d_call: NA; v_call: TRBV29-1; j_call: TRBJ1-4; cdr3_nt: TGCAGCGCCTCTCGGGGGGCACCTAATGAAAAACTGTTTTTT; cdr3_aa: CSASRGAPNEKLFF
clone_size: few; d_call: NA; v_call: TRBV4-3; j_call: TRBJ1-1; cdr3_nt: TGCGCCAGCAGCCAAGATGGGGCCCTAATAGACGCTTTCTTT; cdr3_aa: CASSQDGALIDAFF
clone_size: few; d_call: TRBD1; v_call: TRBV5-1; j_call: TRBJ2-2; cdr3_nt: TGCGCCAGCAGCTTGCTCACAGGGGGGAACACCGGGGAGCTGTTTTTT; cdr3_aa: CASSLLTGGNTGELFF
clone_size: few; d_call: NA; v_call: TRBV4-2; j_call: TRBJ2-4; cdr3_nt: TGTGCCAGCAGTAATGGGATTCAGTACTTC; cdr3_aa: CASSNGIQYF
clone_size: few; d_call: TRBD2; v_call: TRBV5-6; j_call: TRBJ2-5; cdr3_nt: TGTGCCAGCAGCTTGGAACTAGCGGGTTACCAAGAGACCCAGTACTTC; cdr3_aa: CASSLELAGYQETQYF
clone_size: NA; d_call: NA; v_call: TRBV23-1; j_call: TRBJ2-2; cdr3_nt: TGCGCCAGCAGTCAACTCGACCCAGGGGAGCTGTTTTTT; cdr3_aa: CASSQLDPGELFF
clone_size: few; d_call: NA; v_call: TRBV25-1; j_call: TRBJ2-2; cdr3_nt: TGTGCCAGCAGTGAACCAAGACATAGCGGGGAGCTGTTTTTT; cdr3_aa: CASSEPRHSGELFF
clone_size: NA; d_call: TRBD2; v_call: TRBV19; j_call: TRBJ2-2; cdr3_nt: TGTGCCAGCGGGAAGGGACTAGGTACCGGGGAGCTGTTTTTT; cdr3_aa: CASGKGLGTGELFF
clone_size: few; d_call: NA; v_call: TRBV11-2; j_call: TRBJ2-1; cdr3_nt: TGTGCCAGCGTCGAATGGTATGAGCAGTTCTTC; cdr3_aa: CASVEWYEQFF
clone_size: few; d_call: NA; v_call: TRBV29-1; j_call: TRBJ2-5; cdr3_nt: TGCAGCGTTGAAGGAGGCCTAGCGGAGACCCAGTACTTC; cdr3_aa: CSVEGGLAETQYF
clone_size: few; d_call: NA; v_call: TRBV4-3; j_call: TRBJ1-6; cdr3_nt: TGCGCCAGCAGCCAAGATCCGCAACTAAGGGGAAATTCACCCCTCCACTTT; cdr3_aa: CASSQDPQLRGNSPLHF
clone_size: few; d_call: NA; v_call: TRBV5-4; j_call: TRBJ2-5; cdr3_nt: TGTGCCAGCAGCTTGCACCCCACAGGACGAGAGACCCAGTACTTC; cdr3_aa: CASSLHPTGRETQYF
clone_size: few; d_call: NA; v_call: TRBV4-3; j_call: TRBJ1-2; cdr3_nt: TGCGCCAGCAGCCAGGCTAACAGGGTGGATGGCTACACCTTC; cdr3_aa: CASSQANRVDGYTF
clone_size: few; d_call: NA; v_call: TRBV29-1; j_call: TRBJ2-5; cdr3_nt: TGCAGCGTTCAAGAGGAGACCCAGTACTTC; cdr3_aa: CSVQEETQYF
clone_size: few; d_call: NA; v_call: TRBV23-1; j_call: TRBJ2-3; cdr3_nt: TGCGCCAGCTGGGGTGGGTTAGGGGATACGCAGTATTTT; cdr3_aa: CASWGGLGDTQYF
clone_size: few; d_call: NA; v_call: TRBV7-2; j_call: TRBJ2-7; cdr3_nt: TGTGCCAGCAGCTTAGCGCTCCCAGTCTCCTACGAGCAGTACTTC; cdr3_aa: CASSLALPVSYEQYF
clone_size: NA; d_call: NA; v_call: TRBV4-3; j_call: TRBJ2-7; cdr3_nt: TGCGCCAGCAGCCAAATCGGCGGAGTCCGCGAGCAGTACTTC; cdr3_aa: CASSQIGGVREQYF